What follows are 8 T cell receptor beta chains derived from one specimen sequenced in a study of blood T cell repertoires in COVID-19. The table came from immunoSEQ multiplex PCR; TCRdb's copy has only in-frame clones and leaves some out. Here the sample spans roughly 250,000 clones, about 91% being singletons. Material for sequencing was PBMCs or T cells enriched from blood (not recorded which). These receptors originate from a middle-aged woman with acute COVID-19.

This chain joins TRBV28 and TRBJ2-7; D might be TRBD1 (6 bases). This CDR3 is built from 12 residues. V shed 11 bases and J shed 7 bases, with 18 bases lying between them. Germline V gene sequence: CDR1 MDHEN, CDR2 SYDVKM. CDR3 amino acids: CALRGQTQEQYF. CDR3 nucleotides: TGTGCCCTTCGCGGACAGACACAGGAGCAGTACTTC. Variable domain in full (rest from reference TRBV28 and TRBJ2-7): DVKVTQSSRYLVKRTGEKVFLECVQDMDHENMFWYRQDPGLGLRLIYFSYDVKMKEKGDIPEGYSVSREKKERFSLILESASTNQTSMYLCALRGQTQEQYFGPGTRLTVT.

This chain links TRBV5-1 with TRBJ1-4, with D hard to call. The CDR3 runs to 15 residues. In germline, CDR1 is SGHRS, CDR2 YFSETQ. V lost 0 bases and J 6 bases, leaving 12 bases between the germline ends. CDR3 sequence reads: CASSLEGSQYEKLFF. As DNA, the CDR3 is TGCGCCAGCAGCTTGGAAGGGAGTCAATATGAAAAACTGTTTTTT.

The chain joins TRBV6-2 or TRBV6-3 to TRBJ1-2; 8 positions agree with TRBD1. The CDR3 is made up of 18 amino acids. The germline gives CDR1 MNHEY, CDR2 SVGEGT. The V gene end was trimmed by 2 bases and the J gene end by 4 bases; junction bases not matched to a gene: 15. CDR3 protein: CASSYRATGGIMGYGYTF. CDR3 in DNA: TGTGCCAGCAGTTACCGCGCAACAGGGGGTATTATGGGCTATGGCTACACCTTC.

CDR3 protein: CASSQKTGEAFF. DNA for the CDR3: TGTGCCAGCAGCCAAAAGACAGGGGAAGCTTTCTTT. This chain links TRBV7-6 with TRBJ1-1; 7 nucleotides match TRBD1. Germline values: CDR1 SGHVS, CDR2 FNYEAQ. V lost 5 bases to trimming and J lost 8 bases; unmatched junction nucleotides: 5. The length of the CDR3 is 12 residues.

The CDR3 DNA is TGTGCCACCAGTGATTTCAGGGTGGGTCAGCCCCAGCATTTT. Translating it yields CATSDFRVGQPQHF. The V gene is TRBV24-1, the J gene TRBJ1-5; D is possibly TRBD1 (5 bases). Germline V lookup: CDR1 KGHDR, CDR2 SFDVKD. The CDR3 covers 14 residues. V lost 1 base, J lost 6 bases, and 9 bases lay in between.

V is TRBV19 and J is TRBJ1-2; weak D call: TRBD1 (6 bases). CDR1 is LNHDA, CDR2 SQIVND, per germline (reference sequence). V shed 3 bases and J shed 3 bases, with 17 bases lying between them. CDR3 length: 16 amino acids. CDR3 region: CASSIMGQGTYYGYTF. DNA of the CDR3: TGTGCCAGTAGTATTATGGGGCAGGGGACATACTATGGCTACACCTTC.

The chain combines TRBV7-2 with TRBJ2-3; weak D call: TRBD2 (6 bases). Looked up from germline, CDR1 is SGHTA and CDR2 is FQGNSA. CDR3 length equals 16 residues. V gave up 3 bases and J gave up 5 bases, with 18 bases separating them. The chain's CDR3 is CASSLISGFTQDTQYF. The CDR3 region has the DNA TGTGCCAGCAGCTTGATTAGCGGTTTTACACAAGATACGCAGTATTTT.

This sequence joins TRBV3-1 (or the pseudogene TRBV3-2) and TRBJ1-2, with D unclear. In germline, CDR1 is LGHDT, CDR2 YNNKEL (reference sequence). The CDR3 spans 13 residues. Trimming removed 0 bases at V and 7 bases at J, with 9 bases between. CDR3 bases: TGTGCCAGCAGCCAAGATGCAGATGCTGGCTACACCTTC. Protein sequence: CASSQDADAGYTF.